A selection of T cell receptor beta chains follows, all from one sample in a study of blood T cell repertoires in COVID-19. Clones were sequenced by immunoSEQ multiplex PCR, and TCRdb holds only the in-frame ones, with some missing. The table lists about 190,000 clones, roughly 89% of them singletons, with about 6.7% in the top ten. Material for sequencing was peripheral blood. The receptor set was obtained from a man in his forties with acute or convalescent COVID-19. Both conserved end residues are part of each CDR3. D genes are given only for firm matches. A clone size is listed for some rows: how often the clone was seen (once, few, many), or a class if it is expanded.

abundance	v_gene	d_gene	j_gene	CDR3nt	CDR3aa
few	TRBV15	.	TRBJ1-6	TGTGCCACCAGCAGAGGCAGTTTTAATAATTCACCCCTCCACTTT	CATSRGSFNNSPLHF
.	TRBV5-1	.	TRBJ1-2	TGCGCCAGCAGCTTTGGCAGGGACTATGGCTACACCTTC	CASSFGRDYGYTF
once	TRBV5-1	TRBD1	TRBJ2-7	TGCGCCAGCAGCCGGGACAGGACCTACGAGCAGTACTTC	CASSRDRTYEQYF
.	TRBV24-1	TRBD2	TRBJ2-2	TGTGCCACCAGTAGCGGGGCGAACACCGGGGAGCTGTTTTTT	CATSSGANTGELFF
.	TRBV5-4	TRBD2	TRBJ2-7	TGTGCCAGCAGCCAGGGACTAGCAGGCTACGAGCAGTACTTC	CASSQGLAGYEQYF
.	TRBV4-3	TRBD1	TRBJ1-1	TGCGCCAGCAGCCAAGGACAGGGGGCGAACACTGAAGCTTTCTTT	CASSQGQGANTEAFF
.	TRBV19	.	TRBJ2-2	TGTGCCAGTAGTATTAGCGTGAACACCGGGGAGCTGTTTTTT	CASSISVNTGELFF
.	TRBV7-9	TRBD1	TRBJ1-1	TGTGCCAGCAGCTTTCCTCCCCTCCCGGGACAGGGGTGCACTGAAGCTTTCTTT	CASSFPPLPGQGCTEAFF
.	TRBV6-6	.	TRBJ2-1	TGTGCCAGCAGTCCCGGAGACTCCTACAATGAGCAGTTCTTC	CASSPGDSYNEQFF
.	TRBV18	.	TRBJ1-3	TGTGCCAGCTCACCATTGAGTTCGGCTGGAAACACCATATATTTT	CASSPLSSAGNTIYF
.	TRBV4-3	.	TRBJ1-2	TGCGCCAGCAGCCAAGAGGCGCGGGGGGGGGCCTCCTTC	CASSQEARGGASF
.	TRBV10-3	.	TRBJ2-5	TGTGCCATCAGATCCCCTCGCGGGGAAGAGACCCAGTACTTC	CAIRSPRGEETQYF
.	TRBV2	.	TRBJ2-3	TGTGCCAGCAGCGAATCTAGCTTCGGTCCGCAGTATTTT	CASSESSFGPQYF
.	TRBV12-3/TRBV12-4	.	TRBJ2-7	TGTGCCAGCAGTTTCAGTATCCCGGGAGAGCAGTACTTC	CASSFSIPGEQYF
.	TRBV27	TRBD1	TRBJ1-6	TGTGCCAGCAGTCCAGGACAGGGGAGCTCCTATAATTCACCCCTCCACTTT	CASSPGQGSSYNSPLHF
.	TRBV29-1	.	TRBJ2-7	TGCAGCGTAGGCATCGACAGGTACGAGCAGTACTTC	CSVGIDRYEQYF
.	TRBV5-1	TRBD1	TRBJ2-1	TGCGCCAGCAGCTTGGGACAGGGGAGTGAGCAGTTCTTC	CASSLGQGSEQFF
.	TRBV6-6	TRBD1	TRBJ2-7	TGTGCCAGCAGTCCAATCCCCGCCGGGACAGGGAAAACCTACGAGCAGTACTTC	CASSPIPAGTGKTYEQYF
.	TRBV24-1	TRBD1	TRBJ2-3	TGTGCCACCAGTGGAGGGGGCGGTGGAGATACGCAGTATTTT	CATSGGGGGDTQYF
.	TRBV7-6	.	TRBJ2-7	TGTGCCAGCAGCTTAGGCTCTGGCAGGGCGGCCTACGAGCAGTACTTC	CASSLGSGRAAYEQYF
once	TRBV5-1	.	TRBJ2-3	TGCGCCAGCAGCTTGGCCGCGAGCACAGATACGCAGTATTTT	CASSLAASTDTQYF
.	TRBV5-1	TRBD2	TRBJ2-3	TGCGCCAGCAGCTTGGCCTTGCAGGGAGGGTGGCAGGTTCCAGATACGCAGTATTTT	CASSLALQGGWQVPDTQYF
.	TRBV29-1	.	TRBJ1-3	TGCAGCGTCGAGCGACAGGCCTCTGGAAACACCATATATTTT	CSVERQASGNTIYF
.	TRBV7-3	TRBD1	TRBJ1-6	TGTGCCAGCAGCTTAATGGGACAGGGTAATAATTCACCCCTCCACTTT	CASSLMGQGNNSPLHF
.	TRBV27	TRBD1	TRBJ1-2	TGTGCCAGCAGACGGGGACAGCTAAGTAACTATGGCTACACCTTC	CASRRGQLSNYGYTF